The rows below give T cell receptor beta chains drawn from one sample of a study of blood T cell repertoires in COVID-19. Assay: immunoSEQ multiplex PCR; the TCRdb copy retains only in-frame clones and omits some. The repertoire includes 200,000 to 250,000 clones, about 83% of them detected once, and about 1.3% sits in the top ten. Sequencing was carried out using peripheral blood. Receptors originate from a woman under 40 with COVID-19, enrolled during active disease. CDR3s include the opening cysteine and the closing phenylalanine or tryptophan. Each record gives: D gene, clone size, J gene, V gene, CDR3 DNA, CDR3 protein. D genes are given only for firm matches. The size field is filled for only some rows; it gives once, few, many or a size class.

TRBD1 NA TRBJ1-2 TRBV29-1 TGCAGCGTTGCCAGGGGGGATGGCTACACCTTC CSVARGDGYTF
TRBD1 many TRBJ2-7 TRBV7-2 TGTGCCAGCAGCGCCCGGGACAGGGCTGCCTACGAGCAGTACTTC CASSARDRAAYEQYF
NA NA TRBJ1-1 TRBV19 TGTGCCAGTAGTATCCAGCTGGGCGGGGCTGAAGCTTTCTTT CASSIQLGGAEAFF
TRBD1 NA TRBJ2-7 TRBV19 TGTGCCAGTAGACGGACAGGTTCCTACGAGCAGTACTTC CASRRTGSYEQYF
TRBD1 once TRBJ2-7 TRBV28 TGTGCCAGCAGCCGGACAGGAGGAGCCTACGAGCAGTACTTC CASSRTGGAYEQYF
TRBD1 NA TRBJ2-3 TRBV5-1 TGCGCCAGCAGCTGGGGGACAGGGGGCGACGATACGCAGTATTTT CASSWGTGGDDTQYF
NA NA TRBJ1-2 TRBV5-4 TGTGCCAGCACCCCGGGAGGCCAGGGCGGGAACTATGGCTACACCTTC CASTPGGQGGNYGYTF
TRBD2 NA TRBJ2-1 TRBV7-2 TGTGCCAGCAGCCCCGGGGGGGACGGGAGATATGAGCAGTTCTTC CASSPGGDGRYEQFF
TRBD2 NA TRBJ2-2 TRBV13 TGTGCCAGCAGCTTAGTTCGGGTAGCGGGAGACACCGGGGAGCTGTTTTTT CASSLVRVAGDTGELFF
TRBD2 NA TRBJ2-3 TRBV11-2 TGTGCCAGCAGCTTAGTCCTTGGTAGCGGGCTCCTGAGCACAGATACGCAGTATTTT CASSLVLGSGLLSTDTQYF
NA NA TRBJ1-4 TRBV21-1 TGTGCCAGCAGACCAAGGAGGGGGCTCGATGAAAAACTGTTTTTT CASRPRRGLDEKLFF
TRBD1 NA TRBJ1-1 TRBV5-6 TGTGCCAGCAGGACTAGGGGGCTGGGCACTGAAGCTTTCTTT CASRTRGLGTEAFF
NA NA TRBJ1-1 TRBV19 TGTGCCAGTAGTTTCGGACAGCTGAACACTGAAGCTTTCTTT CASSFGQLNTEAFF
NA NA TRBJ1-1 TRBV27 TGTGCCAGCAGTTTATGGGGCCCAGATACTGAAGCTTTCTTT CASSLWGPDTEAFF
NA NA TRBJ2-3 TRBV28 TGTGCCAGCAGTTTTCAATCGGGCGGGAGCACAGATACGCAGTATTTT CASSFQSGGSTDTQYF
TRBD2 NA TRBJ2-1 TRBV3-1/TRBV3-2 TGTGCCAGCAGCCATCTCGGGGGGGATGAGCAGTTCTTC CASSHLGGDEQFF
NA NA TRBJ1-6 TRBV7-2 TGTGCCAGCAGCGTGACAGGTAGAAATTCACCCCTCCACTTT CASSVTGRNSPLHF
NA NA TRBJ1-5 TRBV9 TGTGCCAGCAGCGTAGGGACAGCCTTCAATCAGCCCCAGCATTTT CASSVGTAFNQPQHF
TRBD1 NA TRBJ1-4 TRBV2 TGTGCCACCCTCTTCGACAGGGGGAAAGAAAAACTGTTTTTT CATLFDRGKEKLFF
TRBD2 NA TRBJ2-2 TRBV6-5 TGTGCCAGCAGTTACTTAGCGGGGGGCACCGGGGAGCTGTTTTTT CASSYLAGGTGELFF
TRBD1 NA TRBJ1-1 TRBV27 TGTGCCAGCCGGGACAGGGGGGGTTACGGCACTGAAGCTTTCTTT CASRDRGGYGTEAFF
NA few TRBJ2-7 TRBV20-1 TGCAGTGCTAGTCGACAGAGCGAGCAGTACTTC CSASRQSEQYF
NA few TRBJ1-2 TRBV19 TGTGCCAGTAGTTCGATATCCGGGACATTCTCTGGCTACACCTTC CASSSISGTFSGYTF
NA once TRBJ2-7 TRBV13 TGTGCCAGCAGCTTAGGCCACTCCTACGAGCAGTACTTC CASSLGHSYEQYF
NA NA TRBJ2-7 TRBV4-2 TGTGCCAGCAGCCAAGTCGGACACTCGGAGCAGTACTTC CASSQVGHSEQYF
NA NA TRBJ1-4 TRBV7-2 TGTGCCAGCAGCTTAGGCATGAGGGGGGGGGAAAAACTGTTTTTT CASSLGMRGGEKLFF
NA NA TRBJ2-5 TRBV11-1 TGTGCCAGCAGCTTCGCTTGGGGGGAAGAGACCCAGTACTTC CASSFAWGEETQYF
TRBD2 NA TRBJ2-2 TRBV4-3 TGCGCCAGCAGCCAATATTCGAGCGGGAGTGGCACCGGGGAGCTGTTTTTT CASSQYSSGSGTGELFF
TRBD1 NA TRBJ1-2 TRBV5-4 TGTGCCAGCAGCTTGGGGTTCGGGACAGGGGAACGGGGCTACACCTTC CASSLGFGTGERGYTF
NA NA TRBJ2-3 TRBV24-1 TGTGCCACCAGTGGTACAGACACAGATACGCAGTATTTT CATSGTDTDTQYF
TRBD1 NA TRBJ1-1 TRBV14 TGTGCCAGCAGCCGACAGGGCCATGAAGCTTTCTTT CASSRQGHEAFF
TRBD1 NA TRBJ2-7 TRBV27 TGTGCCAGCAGTTTATCTGACAGGGACGAGCAGTACTTC CASSLSDRDEQYF
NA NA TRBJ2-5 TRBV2 TGTGCCAGCCTCTACCTCCCCGGGACACAAGAGACCCAGTACTTC CASLYLPGTQETQYF
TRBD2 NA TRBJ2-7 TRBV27 TGTGCCAGCAGCCCGGGCGGGGGGGGCCTCTACGAGCAGTACTTC CASSPGGGGLYEQYF
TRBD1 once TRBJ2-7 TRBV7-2 TGTGCCAGCAGCTTAAGGAAAGGGACAGCCTACGAGCAGTACTTC CASSLRKGTAYEQYF
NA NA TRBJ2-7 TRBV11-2 TGTGCCAGCAGCTTAGACAACAGCAACTACGAGCAGTACTTC CASSLDNSNYEQYF
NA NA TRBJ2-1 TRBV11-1 TGTGCCAGCAGCTTATTCCCCGGCGGGCTGTACAATGAGCAGTTCTTC CASSLFPGGLYNEQFF
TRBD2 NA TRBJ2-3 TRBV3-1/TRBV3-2 TGTGCCAGCAGCCGACTTGGGGTAGCGGGCCCCACAGATACGCAGTATTTT CASSRLGVAGPTDTQYF
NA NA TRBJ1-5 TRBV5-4 TGTGCCAGCAGTTGGGACATAAATCAGCCCCAGCATTTT CASSWDINQPQHF